This is a list of T cell receptor beta chains from one sample in a study of CD8+ T cells in alopecia areata. Assay: immunoSEQ multiplex PCR; the TCRdb copy retains only in-frame clones and omits some. The sample shows fewer than 110,000 clones, roughly three fifths of them seen only once. The sample was CD8+ T cells sorted from blood, taken at approximately week 56, from a patient treated with tofacitinib. These receptors all come from a human donor with alopecia areata. The CDR3 runs from the conserved cysteine through the conserved F or W. Each record gives: D gene, clone size, J gene, V gene, CDR3 protein, CDR3 DNA. A D gene is named only where the DNA matches it firmly. The size entry is marked missing in some rows and otherwise reads once, few, many or a size class.

D: TRBD1; size: -; J: TRBJ1-2; V: TRBV18; CDR3: CASSTSGQIYGYTF; DNA: TGTGCCAGCTCCACCTCGGGACAGATCTATGGCTACACCTTC
D: -; size: -; J: TRBJ1-4; V: TRBV27; CDR3: CATAQHHVRNEKLFF; DNA: TGTGCCACCGCCCAACACCATGTCAGAAATGAAAAACTGTTTTTT
D: -; size: few; J: TRBJ2-1; V: TRBV19; CDR3: CASSISENYNEQFF; DNA: TGTGCCAGTAGTATATCGGAGAACTACAATGAGCAGTTCTTC
D: -; size: few; J: TRBJ2-5; V: TRBV30; CDR3: CAWSVQETQYF; DNA: TGTGCCTGGAGTGTACAAGAGACCCAGTACTTC
D: -; size: -; J: TRBJ1-1; V: TRBV4-1; CDR3: CASSQELTGEAFF; DNA: TGCGCCAGCAGCCAAGAGTTAACCGGGGAAGCTTTCTTT
D: -; size: -; J: TRBJ2-3; V: TRBV11-2; CDR3: CASSRGTGTDTQYF; DNA: TGTGCCAGCAGCCGCGGGACAGGCACAGATACGCAGTATTTT
D: -; size: -; J: TRBJ2-7; V: TRBV4-1; CDR3: CASSLPGGEQYF; DNA: TGCGCCAGCAGCCTACCTGGGGGGGAGCAGTACTTC
D: TRBD1; size: few; J: TRBJ2-1; V: TRBV5-1; CDR3: CASRDRGSYNEQFF; DNA: TGCGCCAGCAGGGACAGGGGGTCCTACAATGAGCAGTTCTTC
D: -; size: -; J: TRBJ1-2; V: TRBV2; CDR3: CASVGPGGFHGYTF; DNA: TGTGCCAGCGTCGGCCCGGGGGGGTTCCATGGCTACACCTTC
D: -; size: -; J: TRBJ1-1; V: TRBV11-2; CDR3: CASSLGADTEAFF; DNA: TGTGCCAGCAGCTTAGGTGCAGACACTGAAGCTTTCTTT
D: -; size: -; J: TRBJ1-2; V: TRBV2; CDR3: CASSGGHYGYTF; DNA: TGTGCCAGCAGTGGGGGCCACTATGGCTACACCTTC
D: -; size: -; J: TRBJ2-6; V: TRBV5-6; CDR3: CASSRTVLNGANVLTF; DNA: TGTGCCAGCAGCCGGACAGTCCTCAACGGGGCCAACGTCCTGACTTTC
D: TRBD2; size: -; J: TRBJ2-7; V: TRBV25-1; CDR3: CATSWSSGEQYF; DNA: TGTGCCACCTCTTGGTCTAGCGGCGAGCAGTACTTC
D: -; size: -; J: TRBJ1-2; V: TRBV7-2; CDR3: CASSLGYYNTF; DNA: TGTGCCAGCAGCTTAGGGTATTATAACACCTTC
D: -; size: few; J: TRBJ2-7; V: TRBV12-5; CDR3: CASGSPLEQYF; DNA: TGTGCTAGTGGTTCCCCCCTCGAGCAGTACTTC
D: TRBD1; size: -; J: TRBJ2-2; V: TRBV14; CDR3: CASSSETGVRELFF; DNA: TGTGCCAGCAGCTCGGAGACAGGGGTCCGGGAGCTGTTTTTT
D: -; size: -; J: TRBJ1-3; V: TRBV30; CDR3: CAWSESSGNTIYF; DNA: TGTGCCTGGAGTGAGAGCTCTGGAAACACCATATATTTT
D: TRBD1; size: once; J: TRBJ1-2; V: TRBV10-2; CDR3: CASMNEDRGYGYTF; DNA: TGCGCCAGCATGAATGAGGACAGGGGGTATGGCTACACCTTC
D: -; size: -; J: TRBJ2-2; V: TRBV2; CDR3: CASAGNTGELFF; DNA: TGTGCCAGCGCGGGTAACACCGGGGAGCTGTTTTTT
D: -; size: -; J: TRBJ1-2; V: TRBV13; CDR3: CASSLETDFYGYTF; DNA: TGTGCCAGCAGCTTAGAGACTGATTTCTATGGCTACACCTTC
D: -; size: few; J: TRBJ1-6; V: TRBV19; CDR3: CASTSRGGSPLHF; DNA: TGTGCCAGTACCTCCCGGGGCGGTTCACCCCTCCACTTT
D: -; size: -; J: TRBJ2-3; V: TRBV6-1; CDR3: CASSEVVETATDTQYF; DNA: TGTGCCAGCAGTGAAGTTGTGGAGACCGCGACAGATACGCAGTATTTT
D: -; size: once; J: TRBJ1-2; V: TRBV5-1; CDR3: CASMGSGVYGYTF; DNA: TGCGCCAGCATGGGAAGTGGCGTCTATGGCTACACCTTC
D: -; size: few; J: TRBJ2-3; V: TRBV5-1; CDR3: CASSLYGGVGDTQYF; DNA: TGCGCCAGCAGCTTGTACGGCGGGGTCGGAGATACGCAGTATTTT
D: TRBD1; size: -; J: TRBJ1-5; V: TRBV30; CDR3: CAWSAAGGGGQPQHF; DNA: TGTGCCTGGAGTGCGGCAGGGGGTGGGGGGCAGCCCCAGCATTTT
D: TRBD1; size: few; J: TRBJ1-2; V: TRBV29-1; CDR3: CSVGGQGKGYTF; DNA: TGCAGCGTTGGGGGACAGGGGAAGGGCTACACCTTC
D: -; size: -; J: TRBJ1-2; V: TRBV29-1; CDR3: CSVPTGAGGYTF; DNA: TGCAGCGTTCCTACCGGGGCTGGAGGCTACACCTTC
D: -; size: -; J: TRBJ1-1; V: TRBV29-1; CDR3: CSGDGGTEAFF; DNA: TGCAGCGGTGACGGGGGCACTGAAGCTTTCTTT
D: -; size: -; J: TRBJ2-2; V: TRBV25-1; CDR3: CASSRWGEDRYTGELFF; DNA: TGTGCCAGCAGTAGGTGGGGAGAAGACAGATACACCGGGGAGCTGTTTTTT
D: -; size: many; J: TRBJ2-7; V: TRBV7-9; CDR3: CASSLFPSSRSIYEQYF; DNA: TGTGCCAGCAGCTTATTCCCCTCTAGCAGGTCCATCTACGAGCAGTACTTC
D: TRBD1; size: -; J: TRBJ1-1; V: TRBV4-1; CDR3: CASADRMNTEAFF; DNA: TGCGCCAGTGCGGACAGGATGAACACTGAAGCTTTCTTT
D: -; size: once; J: TRBJ1-6; V: TRBV6-1; CDR3: CASSEAPLHF; DNA: TGTGCCAGCAGTGAAGCACCCCTCCACTTT
D: TRBD1; size: few; J: TRBJ1-1; V: TRBV29-1; CDR3: CSVVTGGVNTEAFF; DNA: TGCAGCGTTGTTACAGGGGGGGTGAACACTGAAGCTTTCTTT
D: -; size: -; J: TRBJ2-3; V: TRBV2; CDR3: CASDEGTDTQYF; DNA: TGTGCCAGCGACGAAGGCACAGATACGCAGTATTTT
D: -; size: few; J: TRBJ2-3; V: TRBV7-6; CDR3: CASSQRSGDTQYF; DNA: TGTGCCAGCAGCCAACGTAGTGGAGATACGCAGTATTTT
D: TRBD1; size: -; J: TRBJ1-2; V: TRBV29-1; CDR3: CSVEVEDRAGSYGYTF; DNA: TGCAGCGTTGAAGTGGAGGACAGGGCAGGATCCTATGGCTACACCTTC
D: -; size: -; J: TRBJ2-7; V: TRBV7-9; CDR3: CASSSLQDSEARYEQYF; DNA: TGTGCCAGCAGCTCCTTACAGGACTCAGAGGCGAGGTACGAGCAGTACTTC
D: -; size: once; J: TRBJ2-7; V: TRBV10-2; CDR3: CASSDGYEQYF; DNA: TGCGCCAGCAGTGATGGGTACGAGCAGTACTTC
D: TRBD1; size: few; J: TRBJ1-1; V: TRBV18; CDR3: CASSPPRDSVGAEAFF; DNA: TGTGCCAGCTCACCTCCCAGGGACAGCGTCGGGGCTGAAGCTTTCTTT
D: -; size: many; J: TRBJ2-7; V: TRBV2; CDR3: CASRETDAGSYEQYF; DNA: TGTGCCAGCAGAGAGACGGACGCCGGAAGCTACGAGCAGTACTTC
D: TRBD1; size: -; J: TRBJ1-4; V: TRBV10-2; CDR3: CASSGNQGAGEKLFF; DNA: TGCGCCAGCAGCGGAAATCAGGGGGCGGGTGAAAAACTGTTTTTT